What follows are 29 T cell receptor beta chains derived from one specimen sequenced in a study of T cell repertoires in cytomegalovirus infection. TCRdb re-called the reads through MiXCR, storing one row per CDR3 protein. The data show roughly 160,000 distinct CDR3 sequences, less than 25% seen once. Their cognate antigens are unknown. The source was CD8+ T cells from cultured PBMCs, collected from culture after CMV antigen stimulation. The origin of the receptors is a human donor in good health (CMV status not recorded). Some clones in this sample may be carry-over from other donors' samples.

The gene calls are TRBV15 and TRBJ2-5, with D unclear. Germline-derived CDR1 and CDR2 are LNHNV and YYDKDF (reference sequence). The CDR3 contains 13 residues. Trimming took 5 bases from V and 7 from J, leaving 14 bases between them. CDR3 in amino acids: CATSDPGPSTQYF. In DNA form, the CDR3 reads TGTGCCACCAGCGATCCTGGGCCATCGACCCAGTACTTC. Drawing the rest from reference TRBV15 and TRBJ2-5, the complete variable domain is DAMVIQNPRYQVTQFGKPVTLSCSQTLNHNVMYWYQQKSSQAPKLLFHYYDKDFNNEADTPDNFQSRRPNTSFCFLDIRSPGLGDTAMYLCATSDPGPSTQYFGPGTRLLVL.

Relative to its sample, this clonotype is medium-sized (0.01 to 0.1%). The chain combines TRBV7-2 with TRBJ2-7, with D perhaps TRBD1 (6 bases). From germline, CDR1 is SGHTA and CDR2 FQGNSA. V lost 4 bases and J lost 3, with 22 bases in between. The CDR3 totals 17 residues. CDR3 in amino acids: CASSSPRQVVRIYEQYF. DNA for the CDR3: TGTGCCAGCAGCTCCCCGAGACAGGTAGTTAGGATCTACGAGCAGTACTTC.

V is TRBV2 and J is TRBJ1-4; TRBD1 matches 7 bases. With 8 bases clipped from V and 0 bases from J, the junction kept 3 bases outside the gene matches. The CDR3 has 14 residues. Germline V gives CDR1 SNHLY, CDR2 FYNNEI. The DNA for the CDR3 is TGTGCCAGCGGGACAGCTCCAACTAATGAAAAACTGTTTTTT. Its translation is CASGTAPTNEKLFF.

In its sample, this clonotype was seen a few times. The V and J genes are TRBV4-1 and TRBJ2-4; 7 nucleotides agree with TRBD2. This CDR3 region has 17 residues. Per germline, CDR1 MGHRA and CDR2 YSYEKL. The ends lost 4 bases at V and 2 bases at J; junction bases unmatched: 11. In DNA form, the CDR3 reads TGCGCCAGCAGCCCCACGAGAGCGGGGTCCCCCAAAAACATTCAGTACTTC. Residues: CASSPTRAGSPKNIQYF.

The chain recombines TRBV7-6 with TRBJ1-1; D is unresolved. This CDR3 contains 15 residues. With 6 bases removed from V and 5 bases from J, the gap between germline ends came to 19 bases. Germline values: CDR1 SGHVS, CDR2 FNYEAQ. CDR3 region: CASSSSGPSGTEAFF. The CDR3 bases are TGTGCCAGCAGTTCCAGCGGGCCATCGGGAACTGAAGCTTTCTTT.

CDR3 in DNA: TGTGCCAGCATTACCTGGACAGGGCCAGGAGACTACGAGCAGTACTTC. Its translation is CASITWTGPGDYEQYF. The V and J genes are TRBV28 and TRBJ2-7; the match to TRBD1 covers 8 bases. There are 16 residues in the CDR3. The germline V gene has CDR1 MDHEN and CDR2 SYDVKM. After removal of 7 bases from V and 3 bases from J, the junction contained 14 bases not matched to a gene.

This chain uses TRBV7-2 with TRBJ1-2; D not resolved. The CDR3 sequence is 13 residues long. Germline assignment: CDR1 SGHTA and CDR2 FQGNSA. V gave up 2 bases and J gave up 4 bases, with 8 bases separating them. CDR3 in amino acids: CASSLLKIYGYTF. The CDR3 DNA reads as TGTGCCAGCAGCTTATTAAAGATCTATGGCTACACCTTC.

Only a few counts were recorded for this clonotype. This chain uses TRBV27 with TRBJ1-1; TRBD1 matches at 9 bases. CDR3 length: 14 amino acids. V trimming: 6 bases; J trimming: 2 bases; junction bases outside the gene matches: 4. Germline CDR1 reads MNHEY; CDR2 reads SMNVEV (reference sequence). CDR3 sequence (DNA): TGTGCCAGCAGCTGGACAGGGGCTAACACTGAAGCTTTCTTT. Amino acid sequence: CASSWTGANTEAFF.

This chain connects TRBV5-4 to TRBJ2-7; 9 bases are a match to TRBD1. The CDR3 contains 14 residues. V lost 5 bases to trimming and J lost 5 bases; unmatched junction nucleotides: 8. Germline CDR1 SGHNT, CDR2 YYREEE (reference sequence). The CDR3 DNA follows: TGTGCCAGCAGTGGACAGGGGAGACCTAACGAGCAGTACTTC. It encodes CASSGQGRPNEQYF.

This clonotype has a handful of counts. The chain carries TRBV7-2 and TRBJ1-6; D uncertain. The V gene's germline CDR1 is SGHTA and CDR2 FQGNSA. The CDR3 runs 17 residues. The germline V and J ends were trimmed by 5 bases and 7 bases, with 21 bases remaining between them. The CDR3 coding sequence is TGTGCCAGCAGCCGCGGGATCCTCCTAACTCAAAATTCACCCCTCCACTTT. As protein: CASSRGILLTQNSPLHF.

In its sample, this clonotype was seen a few times. V is TRBV12-3 or TRBV12-4 and J is TRBJ2-1; D possibly corresponds to TRBD1 (5 bases). This CDR3 region has 13 residues. V was clipped by 4 bases and J by 4 bases, with 8 bases between them. The CDR3: CASSSDTYNEQFF. The CDR3 DNA reads TGTGCCAGCAGTTCGGACACATACAATGAGCAGTTCTTC.

The chain combines TRBV7-2 with TRBJ2-2, with D possibly TRBD1 on 5 matching bases. Germline lookup yields CDR1 SGHTA and CDR2 FQGNSA. V gave up 1 base and J gave up 8 bases, with 14 bases separating them. The CDR3 is 15 residues long. CDR3 DNA sequence: TGTGCCAGCAGCTTAGGACAGCCGGGTGAGGGGGAGCTGTTTTTT. Translation: CASSLGQPGEGELFF.

The chain links TRBV28 to TRBJ2-7; TRBD1 matches at 10 bases. The CDR3 covers 17 residues. Germline V gene sequence: CDR1 MDHEN, CDR2 SYDVKM. Germline trimming cut 4 bases from V and 5 bases from J; bases unmatched to any gene: 14. The CDR3 region has the DNA TGTGCCAGCAGTTATTTTTCCGGGACAGGGGAAGAGAACGAGCAGTACTTC. Translating gives CASSYFSGTGEENEQYF.

This clonotype has a handful of counts. The chain recombines TRBV5-5 with TRBJ2-7, with TRBD1 as a possible D gene (6 bases). The CDR3 contains 13 residues. Germline V lookup: CDR1 SGHKS, CDR2 YYEKEE (reference sequence). The V and J ends lost 1 base and 5 bases respectively, with 10 bases between them. The CDR3 spells CASSLTGMHEQYF. The CDR3 coding sequence is TGTGCCAGCAGCTTGACAGGGATGCACGAGCAGTACTTC.

This clonotype was seen a few times. CDR3 DNA: TGTGCCAGCAGCTTAGCCCCAGATATATGGCAGACGAACACTGAAGCTTTCTTT. This sequence encodes CASSLAPDIWQTNTEAFF. V usage is TRBV7-9 and J usage is TRBJ1-1; D unresolved. The germline V and J ends were trimmed by 0 bases and 1 base, with 18 bases remaining between them. CDR3 length equals 18 residues. The germline V gene encodes CDR1 SEHNR and CDR2 FQNEAQ (reference sequence).

This clonotype was detected only a few times. The V and J genes are TRBV7-2 and TRBJ2-7, with D unclear. From germline, CDR1 is SGHTA and CDR2 FQGNSA. V dropped 0 bases and J dropped 3 bases, with 12 bases sitting between them. The CDR3 sequence is 15 residues long. The CDR3 sequence is CASSLALALRYEQYF. The CDR3 DNA follows: TGTGCCAGCAGCTTAGCCTTGGCACTTCGCTACGAGCAGTACTTC.

The gene calls are TRBV6-2 or TRBV6-3 and TRBJ2-7; 9 nucleotides agree with TRBD2. Per germline, CDR1 MNHEY and CDR2 SVGEGT. The CDR3 runs to 15 residues. V dropped 5 bases and J dropped 1; count of bases not matched to a gene: 6. DNA for the CDR3: TGTGCCAGCAGTAGAGGGACTAGCTGGTCCTACGAGCAGTACTTC. This sequence encodes CASSRGTSWSYEQYF.

This clonotype was detected a few times. The rearrangement uses TRBV7-9 and TRBJ2-5; 8 bases match TRBD2. Germline CDR1 is SEHNR and CDR2 is FQNEAQ (reference sequence). V gave up 3 bases and J gave up 5 bases; unmatched junction bases: 5. The CDR3 covers 14 residues. CDR3 protein: CASSFPGGGETQYF. The CDR3 DNA reads TGTGCCAGCAGCTTCCCGGGAGGGGGGGAGACCCAGTACTTC.

In its sample, this clonotype was seen a few times. The genes are TRBV7-7 and TRBJ2-1, with 7 nucleotides matching TRBD1. The CDR3 consists of 11 residues. Trimming cost V 5 bases and J 13 bases; bases outside gene matches: 5. Germline V lookup: CDR1 SSHAT, CDR2 FNYEAQ (reference sequence). CDR3 loop: CASSDDREQFF. In DNA form, the CDR3 reads TGTGCCAGCAGCGACGACAGGGAACAGTTCTTC.

The J gene is TRBJ1-1, the V gene TRBV7-2; no clear D. V lost 2 bases and J 1 base, leaving 17 bases between the germline ends. In germline, CDR1 is SGHTA, CDR2 FQGNSA. CDR3 length: 17 residues. This CDR3 is CASSLLSSVHANTEAFF. The CDR3 DNA is TGTGCCAGCAGCTTATTGAGTAGTGTACACGCGAACACTGAAGCTTTCTTT.

This clonotype occurred a few times. The chain carries TRBV7-2 and TRBJ2-5; the D call may be TRBD1 or TRBD2 (5 bases each). The CDR3 has 17 residues. Germline loops: CDR1 SGHTA, CDR2 FQGNSA. With 1 base removed from V and 7 bases from J, the gap between germline ends came to 22 bases. The CDR3 loop reads CASSLEKGPSPGGTQYF. CDR3 DNA: TGTGCCAGCAGCTTAGAAAAGGGACCCTCACCCGGCGGGACCCAGTACTTC.

This clonotype came up a few times. The rearrangement joins TRBV20-1 to TRBJ2-1; 9 bases agree with TRBD1. CDR3 size: 16 residues. The germline V gene has CDR1 DFQATT and CDR2 SNEGSKA (reference sequence). V lost 2 bases to trimming and J lost 11 bases; unmatched junction nucleotides: 16. The CDR3 region has the DNA TGCAGTGCTAGATCGGAGACAGGGGGGGGCAATGAGCAGCAGTTCTTC. Protein: CSARSETGGGNEQQFF.

This clonotype has just a few counts. CDR3 nucleotide sequence: TGTGCCAGCAGCTTAGCGTCAACTCCTTCCTACGAGCAGTACTTC. Translating it yields CASSLASTPSYEQYF. The chain couples TRBV7-8 to TRBJ2-7, with no clear D. Germline CDR1 reads SGHVS; CDR2 reads FQNEAQ. Between the trimmed V and J ends, which lost 0 bases and 1 base, there was a span of 10 bases. The CDR3 length is 15 residues. Variable domain in full (rest from reference TRBV7-8 and TRBJ2-7): GAGVSQSPRYKVAKRGQDVALRCDPISGHVSLFWYQQALGQGPEFLTYFQNEAQLDKSGLPSDRFFAERPEGSVSTLKIQRTQQEDSAVYLCASSLASTPSYEQYFGPGTRLTVT.

This clonotype occurred a few times. The chain links TRBV7-6 to TRBJ2-3; D remains unclear. CDR1 SGHVS and CDR2 FNYEAQ come from the germline V gene. With 5 bases removed from V and 3 bases from J, the gap between germline ends came to 12 bases. This CDR3 comprises 14 residues. Here the CDR3 reads CASSPGRVTDTQYF. CDR3 coding DNA: TGTGCCAGCAGCCCCGGACGGGTGACAGATACGCAGTATTTT.

The chain recombines TRBV15 with TRBJ2-7; the D gene is possibly TRBD1 (6 bases). Per germline, CDR1 LNHNV and CDR2 YYDKDF (reference sequence). This CDR3 has 15 residues. The V and J ends lost 2 bases and 1 base respectively, with 12 bases between them. Here the CDR3 DNA reads TGTGCCACCAGCAGATCCGTGGGGGCGTCCTACGAGCAGTACTTC. Translated, it gives CATSRSVGASYEQYF.

The V call is TRBV6-2 or TRBV6-3, the J call TRBJ2-1; D perhaps matches TRBD2 (5 bases). Between the trimmed V and J ends, which lost 5 bases and 5 bases, there was a span of 16 bases. Germline V gene data show CDR1 as MNHEY and CDR2 as SVGEGT. This CDR3 contains 15 residues. DNA of the CDR3: TGTGCCAGCAGTCGCCGAGGGCCCAGAGACAATGAGCAGTTCTTC. As protein: CASSRRGPRDNEQFF.

The chain links TRBV7-8 to TRBJ1-1, with 8 nucleotides matching TRBD1. The germline gives CDR1 SGHVS, CDR2 FQNEAQ. Trimming cost V 8 bases and J 10 bases; bases outside gene matches: 6. The CDR3 sequence is 11 residues long. For the CDR3, the DNA is TGTGCCAGCGTCAAAGACAGGGGAGCTTTCTTT. This translates into CASVKDRGAFF.

In its sample, this clonotype was seen a few times. V usage is TRBV7-2 and J usage is TRBJ1-4; TRBD1 agrees at 11 bases. J lost 7 bases, V lost 3 bases, and 4 bases had no gene match. Germline assignment: CDR1 SGHTA and CDR2 FQGNSA. This CDR3 region has 15 residues. The DNA of the CDR3 is TGTGCCAGCAGCTTTCCCGGGACAGGGGGTGAAAAACTGTTTTTT. Protein product: CASSFPGTGGEKLFF.

The chain is built from TRBV7-2 and TRBJ1-1; D is ambiguous. The germline V and J ends were trimmed by 2 bases and 8 bases, with 12 bases remaining between them. CDR1 and CDR2 (germline): SGHTA, FQGNSA. The CDR3 is made up of 13 amino acids. The CDR3 region has the DNA TGTGCCAGCAGCTTACCCAGTCCCCAAGAAGCTTTCTTT. It is translated as CASSLPSPQEAFF. The complete variable domain, with remaining parts taken from reference TRBV7-2 and TRBJ1-1, reads GAGVSQSPSNKVTEKGKDVELRCDPISGHTALYWYRQSLGQGLEFLIYFQGNSAPDKSGLPSDRFSAERTGGSVSTLTIQRTQQEDSAVYLCASSLPSPQEAFFGQGTRLTVV.